This passage covers 21 T cell receptor beta chains from one sample sequenced in a study of cytomegalovirus exposure and HLA in healthy donors (dated by TCRdb to 2016 to 2017). Library method: the immunoSEQ multiplex PCR assay. For the multiplex PCR, a mixture combining 60 forward primers for TCR Vbeta segments and 13 reverse primers for TCR Jbeta segments was used. In its TCRdb copy, this immuneACCESS table keeps in-frame sequences only and misses some clones. Where compared with another copy, unresolved V genes explain less than half of these, and the others have no known cause. Present in this sample are about 270,000 clones, roughly 70% of which were seen just once. Around 2.3% of the sample rests with the top ten. Material: PBMCs. Source of these receptors: a female donor in good health and CMV-seronegative.

The chain combines TRBV30 with TRBJ1-1; unclear D gene. V was shortened by 1 base and J by 4 bases, with 7 bases between the two germline ends. The CDR3 is made up of 12 amino acids. Germline CDR1 and CDR2: GTSNPN and SVGIG (reference sequence). In nucleotides, the CDR3 is TGTGCCTGGAGTGCACGGGGCACTGAAGCTTTCTTT. Protein: CAWSARGTEAFF.

The chain carries TRBV19 and TRBJ2-6; D call uncertain. The length of the CDR3 is 15 residues. Trimming pared 4 bases from V and 0 bases from J, leaving 7 bases between. The germline CDR1 and CDR2 sequences are LNHDA and SQIVND (reference sequence). The CDR3 sequence: CASSTKSSGANVLTF. The CDR3 DNA sequence: TGTGCCAGTAGTACAAAATCCTCTGGGGCCAACGTCCTGACTTTC.

This sequence joins TRBV5-1 and TRBJ2-3, with TRBD2 identical over 11 bases. V was clipped by 4 bases and J by 5 bases; unmatched bases: 9. The V gene's germline CDR1 is SGHRS and CDR2 YFSETQ. The CDR3 is 16 residues long. CDR3 sequence reads: CASSRPGLAEEDTQYF. The CDR3 DNA reads as TGCGCCAGCAGCCGCCCGGGACTAGCGGAGGAAGATACGCAGTATTTT.

The chain has TRBV2 and TRBJ2-3, with 10 bases lining up with TRBD2. Germline V gene data show CDR1 as SNHLY and CDR2 as FYNNEI. With 6 bases clipped from V and 4 bases from J, the junction kept 7 bases outside the gene matches. The CDR3 spans 15 residues. Here the CDR3 DNA reads TGTGCCAGCAGGGCTAGCGGGAGCATATCAGATACGCAGTATTTT. The encoded protein is CASRASGSISDTQYF.

The chain uses TRBV9 and TRBJ1-2; unclear D gene. The germline CDR1 and CDR2 sequences are SGDLS and YYNGEE. The CDR3 spans 11 residues. V lost 4 bases, J lost 7 bases, and 8 bases lay in between. The DNA of the CDR3 is TGTGCCAGCAGCCGGTACTCTGGCTACACCTTC. Its protein product is CASSRYSGYTF.

V gene TRBV12-5 combines with J gene TRBJ2-4; 7 bases line up with TRBD1. The CDR3 totals 20 residues. Germline CDR1 and CDR2: LGHNT and FRNRAP. With 6 bases clipped from V and 0 bases from J, the junction kept 20 bases outside the gene matches. CDR3 nucleotides: TGTGCTAGTGGGCACAGACAGGGTGCAGAGTGGTCAAAAGCCAAAAACATTCAGTACTTC. It specifies CASGHRQGAEWSKAKNIQYF. Full variable domain (missing parts from reference TRBV12-5 and TRBJ2-4): DARVTQTPRHKVTEMGQEVTMRCQPILGHNTVFWYRQTMMQGLELLAYFRNRAPLDDSGMPKDRFSAEMPDATLATLKIQPSEPRDSAVYFCASGHRQGAEWSKAKNIQYFGAGTRLSVL.

The chain couples TRBV5-7 to TRBJ2-3, with D possibly matching TRBD1 (7 bases). TRBV5-7 is classed as an ORF, of uncertain function. Trimming shortened V by 0 bases and J by 6 bases, and 23 bases separated the two germline ends. This CDR3 comprises 18 residues. CDR3 sequence: CASSLAPPGVEGADTQYF. In DNA, the CDR3 is TGTGCCAGCAGCTTGGCCCCCCCGGGGGTCGAGGGGGCCGATACGCAGTATTTT.

The chain links TRBV6-1 to TRBJ2-7; 8 positions agree with TRBD2. Germline CDR1 is MNHNS and CDR2 is SASEGT. The CDR3 has 14 amino acids. The V gene end was trimmed by 4 bases and the J gene end by 2 bases; junction bases not matched to a gene: 4. In DNA, the CDR3 is TGTGCCAGCAGTGCCCCGGGACTAGCCTACGAGCAGTACTTC. It yields the protein CASSAPGLAYEQYF.

The rearrangement uses TRBV19 and TRBJ2-7, with D tentatively TRBD2 (6 bases). Germline values: CDR1 LNHDA, CDR2 SQIVND (reference sequence). The CDR3 covers 19 residues. Trimming took 3 bases from V and 7 from J, leaving 31 bases between them. The CDR3 loop is CASSISGNSGTGLGREQYF. CDR3 nucleotides: TGTGCCAGTAGTATCTCGGGGAATTCCGGGACTGGACTGGGTAGGGAGCAGTACTTC.

This clone was counted a few times. The rearrangement joins TRBV5-4 to TRBJ2-5; 8 bases match TRBD2. The CDR3 runs to 16 residues. Germline V gives CDR1 SGHNT, CDR2 YYREEE (reference sequence). Germline trimming cut 4 bases from V and 6 bases from J; bases unmatched to any gene: 14. In nucleotides, the CDR3 is TGTGCCAGCAGCGTCGTACTAGCGGCGGGGGAGAAGACCCAGTACTTC. It encodes CASSVVLAAGEKTQYF.

The chain recombines TRBV28 with TRBJ2-7, with TRBD2 as a possible D gene (5 bases). Trimming removed 8 bases from V and 1 base from J, with 9 bases in between. The CDR3 totals 12 residues. Germline CDR1 and CDR2: MDHEN and SYDVKM. The CDR3 spells CASRESSYEQYF. In DNA form, the CDR3 reads TGTGCCAGCCGGGAAAGTTCCTACGAGCAGTACTTC.

The genes are TRBV7-8 and TRBJ2-3; D is unresolved. The V and J ends lost 1 base and 2 bases respectively, with 7 bases between them. The CDR3 length is 14 residues. CDR1 and CDR2 from the germline V gene are SGHVS and FQNEAQ. The CDR3 reads CASSLGSVTDTQYF. The CDR3 nucleotides read TGTGCCAGCAGCTTAGGCAGCGTCACAGATACGCAGTATTTT. Full variable domain (outside the CDR3, taken from reference TRBV7-8 and TRBJ2-3): GAGVSQSPRYKVAKRGQDVALRCDPISGHVSLFWYQQALGQGPEFLTYFQNEAQLDKSGLPSDRFFAERPEGSVSTLKIQRTQQEDSAVYLCASSLGSVTDTQYFGPGTRLTVL.

The CDR3 reads CASSIFQAETQYF. The CDR3 DNA reads as TGTGCCAGTAGTATCTTTCAGGCCGAGACCCAGTACTTC. The chain recombines TRBV19 with TRBJ2-5; D unclear. Trimming cost V 3 bases and J 5 bases, with 10 bases left between them. The CDR3 covers 13 residues. The germline V gene encodes CDR1 LNHDA and CDR2 SQIVND (reference sequence).

V is TRBV28 and J is TRBJ1-5; 7 nucleotides agree with TRBD1. CDR3 length equals 13 residues. Losses at the gene ends were 3 bases for V and 7 bases for J; bases not matched to a gene: 3. CDR1 and CDR2 (germline): MDHEN, SYDVKM. CDR3 loop: CASSLRGQQPQHF. The DNA of the CDR3 is TGTGCCAGCAGTTTGAGGGGGCAACAGCCCCAGCATTTT.

This chain joins TRBV6-1 and TRBJ1-2; D is undetermined. CDR3 size: 14 residues. Trimming stripped 1 base from V and 4 bases from J, with 10 bases between. Germline V gives CDR1 MNHNS, CDR2 SASEGT. CDR3 sequence (DNA): TGTGCCAGCAGTGAAGTCGACACCGTCTATGGCTACACCTTC. Translated, it gives CASSEVDTVYGYTF.

The CDR3 loop is CATSNWDGTSEIYEQYF. Written as DNA, the CDR3 is TGTGCCACCAGCAACTGGGACGGGACTAGCGAGATCTACGAGCAGTACTTC. This rearrangement joins TRBV15 to TRBJ2-7, with TRBD2 matching over 10 bases. Germline CDR1 is LNHNV and CDR2 is YYDKDF (reference sequence). CDR3 length: 17 residues. V trimming: 4 bases; J trimming: 3 bases; junction bases outside the gene matches: 12.

This clone was seen only a few times. The chain employs TRBV6-6 and TRBJ1-6; 8 bases align to TRBD1. The length of the CDR3 is 15 residues. In germline, CDR1 is MNHNY, CDR2 SVGAGI (reference sequence). V lost 2 bases, J lost 6 bases, and 3 bases stayed unmatched. DNA of the CDR3: TGTGCCAGCAGTTACCGGGACAGGATTAATTCACCCCTCCACTTT. The encoded protein is CASSYRDRINSPLHF.

The rearrangement links TRBV2 to TRBJ2-7; 13 nucleotides match TRBD2. The V and J ends lost 5 bases and 4 bases, in that order; junction bases with no gene match: 2. The CDR3 is 14 amino acids. Germline CDR1 is SNHLY and CDR2 is FYNNEI. The CDR3 sequence: CASSLLAGGYEQYF. The DNA of the CDR3 is TGTGCCAGCAGTTTACTAGCGGGAGGGTACGAGCAGTACTTC. Drawing the rest from reference TRBV2 and TRBJ2-7, the complete variable domain is EPEVTQTPSHQVTQMGQEVILRCVPISNHLYFYWYRQILGQKVEFLVSFYNNEISEKSEIFDDQFSVERPDGSNFTLKIRSTKLEDSAMYFCASSLLAGGYEQYFGPGTRLTVT.

As regards this clone: Other DNA sequences of this sample code for an identical CDR3. The chain recombines TRBV29-1 with TRBJ1-1; no definite D call. The germline gives CDR1 SQVTM, CDR2 ANQGSEA. The CDR3 runs to 12 residues. Deletions cut 3 bases from V and 1 base from J, with 6 bases between. The CDR3 region is CSVDIQNTEAFF. The CDR3 region has the DNA TGCAGCGTTGATATACAGAACACTGAAGCTTTCTTT. The full variable domain, completed using reference TRBV29-1 and TRBJ1-1, is SAVISQKPSRDICQRGTSLTIQCQVDSQVTMMFWYRQQPGQSLTLIATANQGSEATYESGFVIDKFPISRPNLTFSTLTVSNMSPEDSSIYLCSVDIQNTEAFFGQGTRLTVV.

This sequence joins TRBV2 and TRBJ2-1, with TRBD1 matching over 10 bases. Germline V gene data show CDR1 as SNHLY and CDR2 as FYNNEI. The length of the CDR3 is 15 residues. The V gene end was trimmed by 10 bases and the J gene end by 1 base; junction bases not matched to a gene: 7. CDR3 DNA: TGTGCCACCGCCGGGGACAGGGGATCCTACAATGAGCAGTTCTTC. The encoded protein is CATAGDRGSYNEQFF. The whole variable domain, remainder taken from reference TRBV2 and TRBJ2-1, is EPEVTQTPSHQVTQMGQEVILRCVPISNHLYFYWYRQILGQKVEFLVSFYNNEISEKSEIFDDQFSVERPDGSNFTLKIRSTKLEDSAMYFCATAGDRGSYNEQFFGPGTRLTVL.

The chain has TRBV7-2 and TRBJ2-5, with D possibly being TRBD2 (6 bases). The closer fit of TRBJ2-7 to the DNA end suggests the J call may be wrong. Per germline, CDR1 SGHTA and CDR2 FQGNSA. The CDR3 loop spans 15 amino acids. The CDR3 here is CASSPGLPRVDEQYF. Written as DNA, the CDR3 is TGTGCCAGCAGCCCGGGACTCCCCAGAGTCGACGAGCAGTACTTC.